The 15 T cell receptor beta chains below come from one sample, sequenced in a study of regulatory T cells in long-lasting Graves disease. For TCR beta, libraries came from iRepertoire HTBI primers and Arm-PCR of CDR3 regions. TCRdb re-called the multiplex PCR reads through MiXCR, storing one row per CDR3 protein. This sample has 300,000 to 500,000 distinct CDR3 sequences, with 20% found just once. As to time point: persistent/refractory GD, antithyroid drugs over 5 years with positive TRAb. RNA isolated from PBMCs was used to make the TCR library. The specimen was peripheral blood mononuclear cells (PBMCs), collected when the disease was refractory, from a patient treated with antithyroid drugs. These receptors were obtained from a female donor with Graves disease.

This clonotype occurred a few times. The chain recombines TRBV29-1 with TRBJ1-5; TRBD1 aligns across 7 bases. The length of the CDR3 is 14 residues. V was pared by 6 bases and J by 1 base, with 6 bases of the junction left unmatched. Germline-derived CDR1 and CDR2 are SQVTM and ANQGSEA. The CDR3 region is CSVRQGPSNQPQHF. CDR3 in DNA: TGCAGCGTCCGACAGGGCCCGAGCAATCAGCCCCAGCATTTT. Using reference TRBV29-1 and TRBJ1-5 for the parts outside the CDR3, the full variable domain is SAVISQKPSRDICQRGTSLTIQCQVDSQVTMMFWYRQQPGQSLTLIATANQGSEATYESGFVIDKFPISRPNLTFSTLTVSNMSPEDSSIYLCSVRQGPSNQPQHFGDGTRLSIL.

This clonotype was detected a few times. V is TRBV7-2 and J is TRBJ1-2; possibly TRBD1 for D (6 bases). There are 13 residues in the CDR3. Germline V gene sequence: CDR1 SGHTA, CDR2 FQGNSA. V shed 5 bases and J shed 6 bases, with 13 bases lying between them. This chain's CDR3 is CASSLRGNHGYTF. The DNA for the CDR3 is TGTGCCAGCAGCCTGAGGGGGAATCATGGCTACACCTTC.

This clonotype was picked up a small number of times. The V and J genes are TRBV20-1 and TRBJ1-6; the D gene is possibly TRBD1 (6 bases). The CDR3 runs 13 residues. Looked up from germline, CDR1 is DFQATT and CDR2 is SNEGSKA (reference sequence). The V end lost 8 bases, the J end lost 5 bases, and 13 bases lay between the germline ends. The CDR3 DNA reads TGCAGTCCAACGACAGGCAATAATTCACCCCTCCACTTT. Translation gives CSPTTGNNSPLHF.

This clonotype was detected only a few times. The chain joins TRBV5-1 to TRBJ1-1, with D maybe TRBD1 (6 bases). Trimming shortened V by 1 base and J by 3 bases, and 13 bases separated the two germline ends. The CDR3 is 15 amino acids. Germline values: CDR1 SGHRS, CDR2 YFSETQ. CDR3 sequence reads: CASSLWGLVDTEAFF. The CDR3 DNA follows: TGCGCCAGCAGCTTGTGGGGGCTAGTGGACACTGAAGCTTTCTTT.

This clonotype was detected many times. The chain couples TRBV7-2 to TRBJ1-2; TRBD1 matches at 7 bases. Germline V gene lookup returns CDR1 SGHTA and CDR2 FQGNSA. J was trimmed by 0 bases and V by 5 bases; bases with no gene match: 6. The CDR3 consists of 15 residues. CDR3 in DNA: TGTGCCAGCAGCGGGACAGTTCTAGCTAACTATGGCTACACCTTC. The encoded protein is CASSGTVLANYGYTF.

This clonotype was picked up many times. The chain recombines TRBV6-5 with TRBJ2-5; a possible D gene is TRBD2 (6 bases). V was pared by 2 bases and J by 5 bases, with 15 bases between. CDR3 size: 15 residues. Per the germline V gene, CDR1 is MNHEY and CDR2 is SVGAGI. This CDR3 reads CASSYVGGTSETQYF. The CDR3 nucleotides read TGTGCCAGCAGTTACGTCGGGGGAACATCGGAGACCCAGTACTTC.

On this clonotype itself: With a much larger clone just one base away, this may be a read error. CDR3 protein: CSARGGASEQYF. CDR3 DNA: TGCAGTGCTAGAGGTGGGGCTAGCGAGCAGTACTTC. The gene calls are TRBV20-1 and TRBJ2-7, with a tentative D call TRBD1 (5 bases). Trimming cost V 1 base and J 6 bases, with 10 bases left between them. The V gene's germline CDR1 is DFQATT and CDR2 SNEGSKA (reference sequence). The CDR3 loop spans 12 amino acids.

The chain employs TRBV7-9 and TRBJ2-7; 8 bases are shared with TRBD2. The CDR3 loop spans 16 amino acids. Trimming took 3 bases from V and 2 from J; bases not matched to a gene: 9. The germline gives CDR1 SEHNR, CDR2 FQNEAQ (reference sequence). The CDR3 nucleotides read TGTGCCAGCAGCTTGGCGGGAGGCCCAGAAGCCTACGAGCAGTACTTC. Protein product: CASSLAGGPEAYEQYF.

The chain employs TRBV7-8 and TRBJ2-7; maybe TRBD1 (7 bases). Trimming stripped 6 bases from V and 2 bases from J, with 20 bases between. CDR1 SGHVS and CDR2 FQNEAQ come from the germline V gene. The CDR3 is made up of 16 amino acids. The DNA for the CDR3 is TGTGCCAGCAGTCGTAGTTTGGGGGGACAGACCTACGAGCAGTACTTC. This gives the protein CASSRSLGGQTYEQYF.

This chain uses TRBV6-9 with TRBJ2-3; D possibly corresponds to TRBD1 (5 bases). CDR1 is MNHGY and CDR2 is SVAAGI in the germline V gene. The V end lost 3 bases, the J end lost 0 bases, and 10 bases lay between the germline ends. This CDR3 comprises 15 residues. The CDR3 here is CASSYRKGSTDTQYF. The CDR3 nucleotides read TGTGCCAGCAGTTACCGCAAGGGGAGCACAGATACGCAGTATTTT.

Concerning this clonotype: An end of the junction does not agree with germline; a read error may underlie this. CDR3 loop: CASSLPGTRTAF. DNA of the CDR3: TGTGCCAGCAGCTTACCCGGGACTAGGACGGCCTTC. The rearrangement uses TRBV7-2 and TRBJ2-4; 8 positions match TRBD2. This CDR3 has 12 amino acids. In germline, CDR1 is SGHTA, CDR2 FQGNSA.

This clonotype was counted between two and nine times. This rearrangement joins TRBV27 to TRBJ1-5; D uncertain. V was cut by 4 bases and J by 0 bases, with 22 bases left in between. Looked up from germline, CDR1 is MNHEY and CDR2 is SMNVEV (reference sequence). There are 19 residues in the CDR3. The CDR3 reads CASSSTPPTLEYSNQPQHF. The CDR3, as DNA: TGTGCCAGCAGTTCAACCCCCCCCACCCTCGAATATAGCAATCAGCCCCAGCATTTT.

This chain connects TRBV29-1 to TRBJ1-1, with D hard to call. The germline V gene encodes CDR1 SQVTM and CDR2 ANQGSEA. V was clipped by 7 bases and J by 7 bases, with 16 bases between them. The CDR3 is 12 residues long. CDR3 DNA: TGCAGCGGTGTACGGGAAGTCGGTGAAGCTTTCTTT. This gives the protein CSGVREVGEAFF.

This clonotype has just a few counts. This rearrangement joins TRBV6-4 to TRBJ2-6; TRBD1 is a possible D gene (7 bases). V lost 5 bases and J 0 bases, leaving 20 bases between the germline ends. The CDR3 sequence is 19 residues long. The V gene's germline CDR1 is MRHNA and CDR2 SNTAGT. The CDR3 is CASSYRAAGQTSGANVLTF. The CDR3, as DNA: TGTGCCAGCAGTTACCGCGCCGCGGGACAGACCTCTGGGGCCAACGTCCTGACTTTC.

The gene calls are TRBV14 and TRBJ2-3; D may match TRBD1 or TRBD2 (5 bases each). The CDR3 covers 14 residues. CDR1 is SGHDN, CDR2 FVKESK, per germline. The germline V and J ends were trimmed by 5 bases and 2 bases, with 11 bases remaining between them. The CDR3 DNA follows: TGTGCCAGCAGCTTACTGGGGGACACAGATACGCAGTATTTT. This codes for CASSLLGDTDTQYF. Combining the CDR3 with reference TRBV14 and TRBJ2-3 gives the whole variable domain EAGVTQFPSHSVIEKGQTVTLRCDPISGHDNLYWYRRVMGKEIKFLLHFVKESKQDESGMPNNRFLAERTGGTYSTLKVQPAELEDSGVYFCASSLLGDTDTQYFGPGTRLTVL.